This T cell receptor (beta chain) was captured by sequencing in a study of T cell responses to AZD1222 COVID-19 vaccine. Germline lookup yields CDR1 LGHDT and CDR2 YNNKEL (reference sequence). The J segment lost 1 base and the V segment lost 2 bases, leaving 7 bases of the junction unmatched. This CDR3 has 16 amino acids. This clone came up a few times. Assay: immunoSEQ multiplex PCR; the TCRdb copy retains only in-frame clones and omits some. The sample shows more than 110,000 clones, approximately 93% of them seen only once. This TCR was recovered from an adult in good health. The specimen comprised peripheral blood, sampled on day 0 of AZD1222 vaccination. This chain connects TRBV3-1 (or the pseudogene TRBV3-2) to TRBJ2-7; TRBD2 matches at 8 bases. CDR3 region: CASSQQASGHSYEQYF. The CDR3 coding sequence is TGTGCCAGCAGCCAACAGGCTAGCGGGCATTCCTACGAGCAGTACTTC.